These 27 T cell receptor beta chains were all obtained from the same sample, sequenced in a study of shared clonotypes between healthy human individuals. Generated by immunoSEQ multiplex PCR, the TCRdb table keeps only in-frame clones and is missing some. The sample yields approximately 740,000 clones, less than 85% seen once. What was sequenced was memory CD4+ T cells sorted from blood. Subset described: CD45RA-negative fraction. The receptors were sampled from a woman in her thirties in good health.

This clone was seen a single time. The rearrangement uses TRBV11-3 and TRBJ2-7; no firm D call. The CDR3 has 12 residues. V dropped 3 bases and J dropped 7 bases, with 10 bases sitting between them. Germline CDR1 is SGHNT and CDR2 is YENEEA. CDR3 loop: CASSLGVGEQYF. Written as DNA, the CDR3 is TGTGCCAGCAGCTTGGGCGTGGGGGAGCAGTACTTC.

This chain links TRBV6-5 with TRBJ2-5, with D perhaps TRBD2 (6 bases). Per germline, CDR1 MNHEY and CDR2 SVGAGI. The length of the CDR3 is 13 residues. Trimming left V 6 bases short and J 4 bases short, with 12 bases between. CDR3 protein: CASSRLVGETQYF. CDR3 DNA: TGTGCCAGCAGCCGACTAGTCGGAGAGACCCAGTACTTC.

This chain uses TRBV28 with TRBJ1-2, with 7 bases identical to TRBD1. CDR1 MDHEN and CDR2 SYDVKM come from the germline V gene. After removal of 2 bases from V and 0 bases from J, the junction contained 6 bases not matched to a gene. The CDR3 consists of 16 residues. The CDR3 protein is CASSLGLTGPNYGYTF. CDR3 coding DNA: TGTGCCAGCAGTTTAGGTTTGACAGGGCCTAACTATGGCTACACCTTC.

CDR3 region: CASPADTGELFF. The CDR3, as DNA: TGTGCCAGCCCCGCCGACACCGGGGAGCTGTTTTTT. V usage is TRBV28 and J usage is TRBJ2-2; D is undetermined. Looked up from germline, CDR1 is MDHEN and CDR2 is SYDVKM. The CDR3 sequence is 12 residues long. V lost 8 bases and J lost 3, with 7 bases in between. Combining the CDR3 with reference TRBV28 and TRBJ2-2 gives the whole variable domain DVKVTQSSRYLVKRTGEKVFLECVQDMDHENMFWYRQDPGLGLRLIYFSYDVKMKEKGDIPEGYSVSREKKERFSLILESASTNQTSMYLCASPADTGELFFGEGSRLTVL.

The chain links TRBV2 to TRBJ2-1; 8 bases map to TRBD2. CDR3 length: 11 residues. V gave up 4 bases and J gave up 12 bases; unmatched junction bases: 2. From germline, CDR1 is SNHLY and CDR2 FYNNEI. CDR3 protein: CASSGTSGQFF. CDR3 coding DNA: TGTGCCAGCAGTGGAACTAGCGGGCAGTTCTTC.

The chain uses TRBV4-2 and TRBJ2-1; 12 bases fit TRBD2. Looked up from germline, CDR1 is LGHNA and CDR2 is YNFKEQ. The CDR3 loop spans 20 amino acids. V lost 3 bases, J lost 5 bases, and 17 bases stayed unmatched. CDR3 DNA: TGTGCCAGCAGCCACCAGGTGACACTAGCGGGAGGATATGCGCACAATGAGCAGTTCTTC. Its translation is CASSHQVTLAGGYAHNEQFF.

The V call is TRBV5-1, the J call TRBJ2-3; 8 nucleotides line up with TRBD2. The CDR3 sequence is 14 residues long. The junction had 5 bases not matched to a gene; V was cut back by 4 bases and J by 4 bases. The germline gives CDR1 SGHRS, CDR2 YFSETQ. The CDR3 sequence is CASSGGLDSDTQYF. As DNA, the CDR3 is TGCGCCAGCAGCGGGGGACTAGACTCAGATACGCAGTATTTT.

The chain couples TRBV4-1 to TRBJ2-5, with TRBD2 as a possible D gene (5 bases). The last part of the DNA fits TRBJ2-7 better; the J call may be wrong. The CDR3 covers 13 residues. Per the germline V gene, CDR1 is MGHRA and CDR2 is YSYEKL. The CDR3 region is CASQNSSWHEQYF. The CDR3 DNA sequence: TGCGCCAGCCAAAATTCTAGCTGGCACGAGCAGTACTTC.

The chain has TRBV28 and TRBJ2-5; 10 nucleotides line up with TRBD2. The V gene end was trimmed by 5 bases and the J gene end by 1 base; junction bases not matched to a gene: 19. This CDR3 comprises 20 residues. Germline CDR1 reads MDHEN; CDR2 reads SYDVKM. The CDR3 DNA reads as TGTGCCAGCAGTCAGGGGACGGCTCGTCTAGCGGGAGTCCTCCAAGAGACCCAGTACTTC. Protein: CASSQGTARLAGVLQETQYF.

The gene calls are TRBV11-2 and TRBJ2-3; unclear D gene. The V and J ends lost 4 bases and 6 bases respectively, with 17 bases between them. The CDR3 extends over 15 amino acids. Per germline, CDR1 SGHAT and CDR2 FQNNGV. CDR3 loop: CASSSLVLLSDTQYF. CDR3 nucleotide sequence: TGTGCCAGCAGCTCCCTAGTGCTTTTATCCGATACGCAGTATTTT.

This clone was seen just once. A read error may be the cause here, since a much bigger clone is one base away. The same CDR3 can be traced to other DNA sequences in this sample. The V gene is TRBV5-1, the J gene TRBJ2-5; 7 bases are a match to TRBD1. There are 13 residues in the CDR3. Germline CDR1 and CDR2: SGHRS and YFSETQ. The V and J ends lost 2 bases and 5 bases, in that order; junction bases with no gene match: 3. CDR3 residues: CASSFGQVETQYF. In DNA, the CDR3 is TGCGCCAGCAGCTTCGGACAGGTGGAGACCCAGTACTTC.

A few counts support this clone. This rearrangement joins TRBV2 to TRBJ1-2; perhaps TRBD1 as D (6 bases). This CDR3 has 13 amino acids. V lost 8 bases and J lost 2, with 12 bases in between. The germline V gene encodes CDR1 SNHLY and CDR2 FYNNEI. CDR3 nucleotide sequence: TGTGCCAGCTTGGACAGTTTAAACTATGGCTACACCTTC. Translation: CASLDSLNYGYTF.

This chain uses TRBV13 with TRBJ2-1; no reliable D call. The germline CDR1 and CDR2 sequences are PRHDT and FYEKMQ (reference sequence). Deletions cut 1 base from V and 0 bases from J, with 13 bases between. This CDR3 has 17 amino acids. The CDR3 DNA sequence: TGTGCCAGCAGCTTAGATATTGGCAAGAGCTCCTACAATGAGCAGTTCTTC. Amino acids: CASSLDIGKSSYNEQFF.

In its sample, this clone was seen many times. The chain couples TRBV2 to TRBJ2-7; 15 bases match TRBD2. With V trimmed by 5 bases and J by 7 bases, 6 bases remained unmatched. Germline CDR1 and CDR2: SNHLY and FYNNEI. The CDR3 spans 15 residues. The CDR3 DNA sequence: TGTGCCAGCAGTCCCAGGACTAGCGGGAGGGTTGAGCAGTACTTC. Translated, it gives CASSPRTSGRVEQYF. The full variable domain, in which reference TRBV2 and TRBJ2-7 provide the parts outside the CDR3, is EPEVTQTPSHQVTQMGQEVILRCVPISNHLYFYWYRQILGQKVEFLVSFYNNEISEKSEIFDDQFSVERPDGSNFTLKIRSTKLEDSAMYFCASSPRTSGRVEQYFGPGTRLTVT.

This chain uses TRBV6-1 with TRBJ1-1; D gene ambiguous. Trimming cost V 5 bases and J 11 bases, with 18 bases left between them. Germline V gene lookup returns CDR1 MNHNS and CDR2 SASEGT. This CDR3 contains 13 residues. Written as DNA, the CDR3 is TGTGCCAGCAGTTCCGGACGGCGGTTTCAGGCTTTCTTT. Its translation: CASSSGRRFQAFF.

This clone was recorded a few times. This sample includes further DNA sequences coding for the same CDR3. This sequence joins TRBV10-2 and TRBJ1-1; no firm D call. Germline loops: CDR1 WSHSY, CDR2 SAAADI. The CDR3 has 14 residues. Trimming left V 6 bases short and J 0 bases short, with 11 bases between. In nucleotides, the CDR3 is TGCGCCAGCAGGCTGACCAGAATGAACACTGAAGCTTTCTTT. As protein: CASRLTRMNTEAFF.

The rearrangement uses TRBV27 and TRBJ1-3; D not resolved. CDR1 and CDR2 from the germline V gene are MNHEY and SMNVEV (reference sequence). V lost 7 bases, J lost 4 bases, and 11 bases lay in between. CDR3 size: 13 residues. The CDR3 protein is CASKVAGGNTIYF. The CDR3 DNA follows: TGTGCCAGCAAGGTGGCGGGAGGAAACACCATATATTTT.

Notes on this clone: One end of the junction fails to match germline, which may point to a read error. V is TRBV7-9 and J is TRBJ2-7; D unclear. This CDR3 comprises 13 residues. Germline values: CDR1 SEHNR, CDR2 FQNEAQ (reference sequence). CDR3 sequence: CFRAGGITYEQYF. The CDR3 DNA reads as TGCTTTAGGGCAGGTGGGATTACCTACGAGCAGTACTTC. Supplemented by reference TRBV7-9 and TRBJ2-7, the full variable domain reads DTGVSQNPRHKITKRGQNVTFRCDPISEHNRLYWYRQTLGQGPEFLTYFQNEAQLEKSRLLSDRFSAERPKGSFSTLEIQRTEQGDSAMYLCFRAGGITYEQYFGPGTRLTVT.

This clone appeared once. V gene TRBV4-2 combines with J gene TRBJ2-2; D not certain. Germline V gene data show CDR1 as LGHNA and CDR2 as YNFKEQ. Trimming cost V 0 bases and J 5 bases, with 10 bases left between them. CDR3 length equals 15 residues. The chain's CDR3 is CASSQESVFTGELFF. CDR3 DNA sequence: TGTGCCAGCAGCCAAGAATCAGTATTTACCGGGGAGCTGTTTTTT.

The chain carries TRBV11-3 and TRBJ2-1; D not resolved. Germline CDR1 reads SGHNT; CDR2 reads YENEEA. CDR3 size: 16 residues. V dropped 0 bases and J dropped 7 bases, with 16 bases sitting between them. The CDR3 nucleotides are TGTGCCAGCAGCTTAGATCTGGGCGACACCGGGAATGAGCAGTTCTTC. As protein: CASSLDLGDTGNEQFF.

The chain recombines TRBV4-2 with TRBJ1-1, with a tentative D call TRBD1 (5 bases). The V gene's germline CDR1 is LGHNA and CDR2 YNFKEQ. V lost 0 bases and J 1 base, leaving 12 bases between the germline ends. CDR3 length equals 16 residues. CDR3 nucleotides: TGTGCCAGCAGCCAAGAACGGGGACTCCAGAACACTGAAGCTTTCTTT. Translation gives CASSQERGLQNTEAFF.

The chain employs TRBV2 and TRBJ2-2, with TRBD2 matching over 7 bases. Per germline, CDR1 SNHLY and CDR2 FYNNEI. J was trimmed by 2 bases and V by 4 bases; bases with no gene match: 4. The CDR3 is 15 residues long. As DNA, the CDR3 is TGTGCCAGCAGTGGCGGGAGCGATAACACCGGGGAGCTGTTTTTT. Amino acid sequence: CASSGGSDNTGELFF.

This chain links TRBV5-1 with TRBJ1-1; D might be TRBD1 (5 bases). Per germline, CDR1 SGHRS and CDR2 YFSETQ. V was pared by 1 base and J by 1 base, with 8 bases between. There are 14 residues in the CDR3. CDR3: CASSLRDGNTEAFF. The CDR3 bases are TGCGCCAGCAGCTTGAGGGACGGGAACACTGAAGCTTTCTTT. The whole variable domain, filled in from reference TRBV5-1 and TRBJ1-1, reads KAGVTQTPRYLIKTRGQQVTLSCSPISGHRSVSWYQQTPGQGLQFLFEYFSETQRNKGNFPGRFSGRQFSNSRSEMNVSTLELGDSALYLCASSLRDGNTEAFFGQGTRLTVV.

The J gene is TRBJ1-3, the V gene TRBV30, with 9 bases lining up with TRBD1. This CDR3 comprises 18 residues. J gave up 0 bases and V 2 bases, and 11 bases lay outside the gene matches. Germline CDR1 GTSNPN, CDR2 SVGIG (reference sequence). CDR3 DNA: TGTGCCTGGAGTAGGGGACAGGGCCCCCTCCTCTCTGGAAACACCATATATTTT. Protein sequence: CAWSRGQGPLLSGNTIYF.

The chain recombines TRBV4-2 with TRBJ2-1; 9 bases fit TRBD2. Germline lookup yields CDR1 LGHNA and CDR2 YNFKEQ. The ends lost 0 bases at V and 11 bases at J; junction bases unmatched: 11. The CDR3 sequence is 16 residues long. The CDR3 here is CASSQDAAGGEGKQFF. In DNA, the CDR3 is TGTGCCAGCAGCCAAGATGCAGCGGGAGGCGAAGGCAAGCAGTTCTTC.

This clone turned up a few times. J is TRBJ1-2 and V is TRBV6-5, with D perhaps TRBD1 (6 bases). V was cut by 6 bases and J by 4 bases, with 9 bases left in between. Germline CDR1 reads MNHEY; CDR2 reads SVGAGI. The CDR3 contains 12 residues. The CDR3 nucleotides are TGTGCCAGCAGCCGGGACATCTATGGCTACACCTTC. It specifies CASSRDIYGYTF.

V gene TRBV28 combines with J gene TRBJ2-2, with D perhaps TRBD1 (7 bases). The V gene lost 5 bases and the J gene lost 3 bases, with 16 bases spanning the gap. This CDR3 is built from 16 residues. CDR1 is MDHEN and CDR2 is SYDVKM in the germline V gene. CDR3 protein: CASSTPGGRDTGELFF. CDR3 bases: TGTGCCAGCAGTACCCCAGGGGGGCGGGACACCGGGGAGCTGTTTTTT.